Each of the 18 T cell receptor beta chains below was sequenced from the same sample in a study of cytomegalovirus exposure and HLA in healthy donors. The protocol was immunoSEQ multiplex PCR, while the TCRdb copy is restricted to in-frame clones and leaves out a portion. The sample lists roughly 80,000 clones, 93% seen once, with about 0.68% in the top ten. Sequences were obtained from PBMCs. The receptors stem from a man between 18 and 35 years old in good health and CMV-seronegative.

The CDR3 sequence is CATHREKTQYF. The CDR3 nucleotides are TGTGCCACTCACAGGGAAAAGACCCAGTACTTC. The chain recombines TRBV13 with TRBJ2-5; D is possibly TRBD1 (6 bases). CDR1 is PRHDT, CDR2 FYEKMQ, per germline (reference sequence). The CDR3 has 11 amino acids. The V end was cut by 10 bases, the J end by 6 bases, with 12 bases between.

The chain combines TRBV11-3 with TRBJ2-3; 9 bases map to TRBD1. J lost 6 bases, V lost 5 bases, and 3 bases had no gene match. This CDR3 region has 13 residues. Per the germline V gene, CDR1 is SGHNT and CDR2 is YENEEA. Here the CDR3 reads CASSLQGADTQYF. The DNA of the CDR3 is TGTGCCAGCAGCCTACAGGGGGCTGATACGCAGTATTTT.

V gene TRBV30 combines with J gene TRBJ1-1; the D gene is possibly TRBD1 (6 bases). With 7 bases removed from V and 0 bases from J, the gap between germline ends came to 21 bases. CDR1 GTSNPN and CDR2 SVGIG come from the germline V gene (reference sequence). This CDR3 has 16 residues. CDR3 DNA: TGTGCCTTCAGAAAATGGGACAAGGCAATGAACACTGAAGCTTTCTTT. Translating it yields CAFRKWDKAMNTEAFF.

The chain is built from TRBV5-4 and TRBJ1-1; tentatively, D is TRBD1 (5 bases). The germline V gene encodes CDR1 SGHNT and CDR2 YYREEE (reference sequence). There are 15 residues in the CDR3. Trimming stripped 6 bases from V and 4 bases from J, with 19 bases between. The CDR3 reads CASTFQDRVATEAFF. In nucleotides, the CDR3 is TGTGCCAGCACCTTTCAAGACAGAGTTGCCACTGAAGCTTTCTTT. Full variable domain (missing parts from reference TRBV5-4 and TRBJ1-1): ETGVTQSPTHLIKTRGQQVTLRCSSQSGHNTVSWYQQALGQGPQFIFQYYREEENGRGNFPPRFSGLQFPNYSSELNVNALELDDSALYLCASTFQDRVATEAFFGQGTRLTVV.

The chain recombines TRBV7-3 with TRBJ2-1, with TRBD2 matching 9 bases. In germline, CDR1 is SGHTA, CDR2 FQGTGA. With 5 bases clipped from V and 4 bases from J, the junction kept 9 bases outside the gene matches. The CDR3 spans 16 residues. CDR3 region: CASSPLAGVFYNEQFF. Written as DNA, the CDR3 is TGTGCCAGCAGCCCCTTAGCGGGAGTCTTTTACAATGAGCAGTTCTTC. The full variable domain, its missing parts supplied by reference TRBV7-3 and TRBJ2-1, is GAGVSQTPSNKVTEKGKYVELRCDPISGHTALYWYRQSLGQGPEFLIYFQGTGAADDSGLPNDRFFAVRPEGSVSTLKIQRTERGDSAVYLCASSPLAGVFYNEQFFGPGTRLTVL.

V gene TRBV30 combines with J gene TRBJ1-4; D possibly corresponds to TRBD1 (5 bases). The CDR3 length is 14 residues. The ends were cut back, 6 bases at V and 8 bases at J, with 19 bases in the middle. CDR1 is GTSNPN, CDR2 SVGIG, per germline (reference sequence). CDR3 in amino acids: CACPSGGRGEKLFF. The CDR3 DNA sequence: TGTGCCTGCCCGTCGGGGGGTCGGGGCGAAAAACTGTTTTTT.

The chain is built from TRBV4-1 and TRBJ2-5, with D perhaps matching TRBD2 (6 bases). The V and J ends lost 0 bases and 4 bases respectively, with 30 bases between them. The CDR3 sequence is 21 residues long. Per germline, CDR1 MGHRA and CDR2 YSYEKL. CDR3 sequence: CASSQEGAAGTSFGVVETQYF. The CDR3, as DNA: TGCGCCAGCAGCCAAGAAGGGGCGGCAGGGACTTCATTTGGGGTTGTAGAGACCCAGTACTTC.

J is TRBJ2-3 and V is TRBV18; 8 bases match TRBD2. The CDR3 loop spans 16 amino acids. V was pared by 1 base and J by 2 bases, with 5 bases of the junction left unmatched. Germline CDR1 KGHSH, CDR2 LQKENI. The CDR3, as DNA: TGTGCCAGCTCACCACGGGCGGGGGGTGACACAGATACGCAGTATTTT. Translated: CASSPRAGGDTDTQYF.

The chain links TRBV6-6 to TRBJ1-5; D uncertain. Per germline, CDR1 MNHNY and CDR2 SVGAGI (reference sequence). V shed 2 bases and J shed 1 base, with 6 bases lying between them. This CDR3 has 14 residues. The CDR3 protein is CASSYEASNQPQHF. CDR3 nucleotides: TGTGCCAGCAGTTACGAGGCGAGCAATCAGCCCCAGCATTTT.

This rearrangement joins TRBV5-1 to TRBJ2-7; possible D gene TRBD1, 6 bases. This CDR3 has 11 residues. Trimming took 5 bases from V and 6 from J, leaving 9 bases between them. Germline V gene data show CDR1 as SGHRS and CDR2 as YFSETQ. As DNA, the CDR3 is TGCGCCAGCAGATCAGGGGTCGAGCAGTACTTC. Its translation: CASRSGVEQYF.

The chain couples TRBV2 to TRBJ1-4; 7 positions agree with TRBD1. V lost 7 bases, J lost 0 bases, and 8 bases stayed unmatched. Germline CDR1 is SNHLY and CDR2 is FYNNEI. There are 16 residues in the CDR3. Here the CDR3 DNA reads TGTGCCAGCATTCGGACAGGCCGGGCAACTAATGAAAAACTGTTTTTT. Protein sequence: CASIRTGRATNEKLFF.

This rearrangement joins TRBV19 to TRBJ1-2; 7 bases map to TRBD1. Looked up from germline, CDR1 is LNHDA and CDR2 is SQIVND (reference sequence). V shed 7 bases and J 3 bases; nucleotides not matched to a gene: 11. This CDR3 has 15 amino acids. CDR3 sequence reads: CASTHIQGKDYGYTF. DNA of the CDR3: TGTGCCAGTACCCATATACAGGGGAAGGACTATGGCTACACCTTC.

This clone appeared once. V gene TRBV7-3 combines with J gene TRBJ2-5; TRBD1 might be the D (7 bases). The germline CDR1 and CDR2 sequences are SGHTA and FQGTGA. V gave up 5 bases and J gave up 6 bases, with 13 bases separating them. The CDR3 runs 13 residues. CDR3 region: CASSGAGGKTQYF. The CDR3 DNA reads as TGTGCCAGCAGCGGGGCAGGGGGGAAGACCCAGTACTTC.

The chain recombines TRBV6-4 with TRBJ2-1, with D perhaps matching TRBD2 (7 bases). The CDR3 sequence is 16 residues long. V was shortened by 0 bases and J by 4 bases, with 13 bases between the two germline ends. Per germline, CDR1 MRHNA and CDR2 SNTAGT. CDR3 sequence (DNA): TGTGCCAGCAGTGACTCGGGGGGGCTGGATTACAATGAGCAGTTCTTC. It encodes CASSDSGGLDYNEQFF.

The chain recombines TRBV5-1 with TRBJ2-7; D call uncertain. The CDR3 is 13 residues long. V lost 1 base and J lost 7, with 12 bases in between. Germline V gives CDR1 SGHRS, CDR2 YFSETQ. The CDR3 DNA is TGCGCCAGCAGCTTGACAGCCGCTTCTGAGCAGTACTTC. Translation gives CASSLTAASEQYF.

The J gene is TRBJ1-1, the V gene TRBV25-1; 9 bases fit TRBD1. Per germline, CDR1 MGHDK and CDR2 SYGVNS. V shed 3 bases and J 1 base; nucleotides not matched to a gene: 3. This CDR3 has 15 residues. DNA for the CDR3: TGTGCCAGCAGTGACGGGACAGGGAGGAACACTGAAGCTTTCTTT. This encodes CASSDGTGRNTEAFF.

This chain joins TRBV10-3 and TRBJ2-7; the D gene is possibly TRBD2 (5 bases). This CDR3 has 15 amino acids. V shed 2 bases and J shed 7 bases, with 18 bases lying between them. The germline CDR1 and CDR2 sequences are ENHRY and SYGVKD. CDR3 DNA sequence: TGTGCCATCAGTGAGATCGGCAGGACGAGGGTGGAGCAGTACTTC. It translates to CAISEIGRTRVEQYF.

This clone showed up just once. The chain uses TRBV10-2 and TRBJ2-2, with 10 bases fitting TRBD2. This CDR3 is built from 14 residues. Trimming removed 11 bases from V and 6 bases from J; junction bases left unmatched: 9. Germline CDR1 is WSHSY and CDR2 is SAAADI. CDR3 loop: CALRVAGGPGELFF. Here the CDR3 DNA reads TGCGCCCTCAGGGTAGCGGGGGGCCCCGGGGAGCTGTTTTTT.